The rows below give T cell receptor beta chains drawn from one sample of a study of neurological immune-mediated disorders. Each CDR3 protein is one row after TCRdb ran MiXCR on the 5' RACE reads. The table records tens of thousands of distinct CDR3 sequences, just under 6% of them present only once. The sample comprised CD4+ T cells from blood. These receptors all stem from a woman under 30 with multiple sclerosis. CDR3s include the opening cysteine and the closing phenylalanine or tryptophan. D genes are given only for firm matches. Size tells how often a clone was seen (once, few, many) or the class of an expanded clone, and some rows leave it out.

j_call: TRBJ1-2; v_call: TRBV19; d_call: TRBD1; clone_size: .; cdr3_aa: CASSLGRGHYGYTF; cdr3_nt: TGTGCCAGTAGTCTAGGCAGGGGGCACTATGGCTACACCTTC
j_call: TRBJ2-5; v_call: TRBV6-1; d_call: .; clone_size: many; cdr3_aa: CASSEQETQYF; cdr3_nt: TGTGCCAGCTCGGAGCAAGAGACCCAGTACTTC
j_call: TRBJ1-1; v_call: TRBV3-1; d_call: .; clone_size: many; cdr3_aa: CASSQDRPRGTEAFF; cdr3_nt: TGTGCCAGCAGCCAAGATCGACCCCGCGGCACTGAAGCTTTCTTT
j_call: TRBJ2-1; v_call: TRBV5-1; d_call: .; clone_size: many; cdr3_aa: CASSSPADYNEQFF; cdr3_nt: TGCGCCAGCAGCTCCCCGGCCGACTACAATGAGCAGTTCTTC
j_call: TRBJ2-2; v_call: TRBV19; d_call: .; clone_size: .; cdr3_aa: CASSMSGRNTGELFF; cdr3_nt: TGTGCCAGTAGTATGAGCGGGCGGAACACCGGGGAGCTGTTTTTT
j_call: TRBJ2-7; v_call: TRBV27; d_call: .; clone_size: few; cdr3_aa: CASSSGYEQYF; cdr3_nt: TGTGCCAGCAGTTCCGGCTACGAGCAGTACTTC
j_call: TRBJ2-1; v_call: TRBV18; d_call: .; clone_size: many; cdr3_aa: CASSPPNPNEQFF; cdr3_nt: TGTGCCAGCTCACCACCGAACCCCAATGAGCAGTTCTTC
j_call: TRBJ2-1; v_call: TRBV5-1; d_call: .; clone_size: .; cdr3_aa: CASRGNEQFF; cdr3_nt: TGCGCCAGCAGGGGAAATGAGCAGTTCTTC
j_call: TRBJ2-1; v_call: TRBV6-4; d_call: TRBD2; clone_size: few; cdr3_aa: CASSDSGLAGEQFF; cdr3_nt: TGTGCCAGCAGTGACTCGGGACTAGCGGGTGAGCAGTTCTTC
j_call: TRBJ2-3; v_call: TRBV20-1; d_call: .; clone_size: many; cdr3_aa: CSARGRGGTDTQYF; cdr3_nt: TGCAGTGCTCGGGGCAGGGGAGGGACAGATACGCAGTATTTT
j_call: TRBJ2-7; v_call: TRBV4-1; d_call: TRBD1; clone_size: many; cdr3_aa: CASSHPGQGETEQYF; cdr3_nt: TGCGCCAGCAGCCATCCCGGACAGGGGGAAACCGAGCAGTACTTC
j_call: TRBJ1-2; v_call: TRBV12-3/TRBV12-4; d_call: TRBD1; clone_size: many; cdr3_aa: CASSSGQGYGYTF; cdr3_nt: TGTGCCAGCAGCAGTGGACAGGGCTATGGCTACACCTTC
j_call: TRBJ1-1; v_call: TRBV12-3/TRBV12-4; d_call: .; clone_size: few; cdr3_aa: CASSLKGQATEAFF; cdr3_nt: TGTGCCAGCAGTTTAAAGGGTCAGGCCACTGAAGCTTTCTTT
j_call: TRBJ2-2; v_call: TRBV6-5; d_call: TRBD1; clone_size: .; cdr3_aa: CASSSFRTGPPNTGELFF; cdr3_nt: TGTGCCAGCAGTTCGTTTCGGACAGGGCCCCCGAACACCGGGGAGCTGTTTTTT
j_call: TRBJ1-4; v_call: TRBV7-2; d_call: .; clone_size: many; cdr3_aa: CASSRSTNEKLFF; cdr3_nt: TGTGCCAGCAGCCGTTCAACTAATGAAAAACTGTTTTTT
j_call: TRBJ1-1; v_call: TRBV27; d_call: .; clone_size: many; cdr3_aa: CASSLTRNTEAFF; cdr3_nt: TGTGCCAGCAGTCTAACAAGGAACACTGAAGCTTTCTTT
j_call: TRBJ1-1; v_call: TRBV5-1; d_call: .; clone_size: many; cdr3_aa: CASSLDTRTEAFF; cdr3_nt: TGCGCCAGCAGCTTGGACACAAGGACTGAAGCTTTCTTT
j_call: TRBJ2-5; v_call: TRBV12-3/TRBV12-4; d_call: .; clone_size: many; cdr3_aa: CASSFGQYQETQYF; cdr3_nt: TGTGCCAGCAGTTTTGGACAGTACCAAGAGACCCAGTACTTC
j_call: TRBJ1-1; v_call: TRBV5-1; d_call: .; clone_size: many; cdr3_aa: CASSFGRGTEAFF; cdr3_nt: TGCGCCAGCAGCTTCGGCAGGGGAACTGAAGCTTTCTTT
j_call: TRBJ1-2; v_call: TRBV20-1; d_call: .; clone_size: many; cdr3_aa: CSARDRSYGYTF; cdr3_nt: TGCAGTGCTCGCGACAGGAGCTATGGCTACACCTTC
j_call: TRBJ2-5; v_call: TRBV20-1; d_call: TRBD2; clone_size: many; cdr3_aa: CSARDGLYRGGRETQYF; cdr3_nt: TGCAGTGCTAGAGATGGTCTTTATCGGGGGGGCCGGGAGACCCAGTACTTC
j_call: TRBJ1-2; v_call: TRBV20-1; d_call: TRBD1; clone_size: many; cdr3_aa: CSATNAGGGYGYTF; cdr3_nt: TGCAGTGCTACCAACGCAGGGGGCGGTTATGGCTACACCTTC
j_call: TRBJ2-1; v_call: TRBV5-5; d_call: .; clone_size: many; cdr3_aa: CASSGLTTLDDEQFF; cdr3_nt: TGTGCCAGCAGCGGGTTGACGACCCTCGACGATGAGCAGTTCTTC
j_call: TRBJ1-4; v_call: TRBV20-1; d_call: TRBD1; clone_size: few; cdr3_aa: CSARDLTGKGANEKLFF; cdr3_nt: TGCAGTGCTAGAGATTTGACAGGGAAGGGAGCTAATGAAAAACTGTTTTTT
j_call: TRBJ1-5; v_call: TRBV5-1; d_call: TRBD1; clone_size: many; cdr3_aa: CASSDRAGQPQHF; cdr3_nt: TGCGCCAGCAGTGACAGGGCTGGACAGCCCCAGCATTTT
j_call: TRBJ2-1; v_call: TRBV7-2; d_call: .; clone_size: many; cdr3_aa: CASSDPRYNEQFF; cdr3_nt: TGTGCCAGCAGCGACCCCCGGTACAATGAGCAGTTCTTC
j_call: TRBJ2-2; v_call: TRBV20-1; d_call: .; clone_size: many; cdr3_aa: CSARPSMSGELFF; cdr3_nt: TGCAGTGCTAGACCTTCTATGTCCGGGGAGCTGTTTTTT
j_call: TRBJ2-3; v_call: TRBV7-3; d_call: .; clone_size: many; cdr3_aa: CASSSTGLPPDTQYF; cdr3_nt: TGTGCCAGCAGCTCAACGGGGCTCCCCCCAGATACGCAGTATTTT
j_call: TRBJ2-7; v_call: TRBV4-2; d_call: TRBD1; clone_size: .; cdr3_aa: CASSQIRDRVHEQYF; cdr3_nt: TGTGCCAGCAGCCAAATAAGGGACAGGGTACACGAGCAGTACTTC
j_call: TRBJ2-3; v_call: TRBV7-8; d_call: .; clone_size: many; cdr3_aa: CASSPRDWGRTDTQYF; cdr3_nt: TGTGCCAGCAGCCCTCGGGACTGGGGGCGCACAGATACGCAGTATTTT
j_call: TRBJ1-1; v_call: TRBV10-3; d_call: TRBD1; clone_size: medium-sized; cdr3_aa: CAIRQGNTEAFF; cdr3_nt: TGTGCCATCCGACAGGGGAACACTGAAGCTTTCTTT
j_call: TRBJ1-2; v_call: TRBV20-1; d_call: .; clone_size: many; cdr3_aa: CSATPANYGYTF; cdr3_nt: TGCAGTGCTACCCCAGCTAACTATGGCTACACCTTC
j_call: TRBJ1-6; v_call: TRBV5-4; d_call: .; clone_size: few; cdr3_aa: CASSLDWGLNSPLHF; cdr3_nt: TGTGCCAGCAGCTTGGATTGGGGGCTGAATTCACCCCTCCACTTT
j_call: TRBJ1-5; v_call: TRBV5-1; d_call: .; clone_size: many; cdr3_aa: CASSLHFEGSPQHF; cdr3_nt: TGCGCCAGCAGTTTGCATTTTGAAGGAAGCCCCCAGCATTTT
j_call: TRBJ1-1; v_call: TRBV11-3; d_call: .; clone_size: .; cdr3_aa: CASSLDYWGEAFF; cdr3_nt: TGTGCCAGCAGCTTAGACTACTGGGGCGAAGCTTTCTTT
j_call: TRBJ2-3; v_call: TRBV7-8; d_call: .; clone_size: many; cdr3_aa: CASMRLPDTQYF; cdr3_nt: TGTGCCAGCATGCGCCTTCCAGATACGCAGTATTTT
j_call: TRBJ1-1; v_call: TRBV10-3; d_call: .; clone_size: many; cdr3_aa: CAIKDIMNTEAFF; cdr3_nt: TGTGCCATCAAGGACATTATGAACACTGAAGCTTTCTTT
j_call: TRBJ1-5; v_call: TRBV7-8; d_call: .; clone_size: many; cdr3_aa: CASSPYLSNQPQHF; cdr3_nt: TGTGCCAGCAGCCCCTACCTAAGCAATCAGCCCCAGCATTTT
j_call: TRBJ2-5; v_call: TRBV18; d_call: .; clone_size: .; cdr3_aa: CASSPSQETQYF; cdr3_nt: TGTGCCAGCTCACCGAGCCAAGAGACCCAGTACTTC